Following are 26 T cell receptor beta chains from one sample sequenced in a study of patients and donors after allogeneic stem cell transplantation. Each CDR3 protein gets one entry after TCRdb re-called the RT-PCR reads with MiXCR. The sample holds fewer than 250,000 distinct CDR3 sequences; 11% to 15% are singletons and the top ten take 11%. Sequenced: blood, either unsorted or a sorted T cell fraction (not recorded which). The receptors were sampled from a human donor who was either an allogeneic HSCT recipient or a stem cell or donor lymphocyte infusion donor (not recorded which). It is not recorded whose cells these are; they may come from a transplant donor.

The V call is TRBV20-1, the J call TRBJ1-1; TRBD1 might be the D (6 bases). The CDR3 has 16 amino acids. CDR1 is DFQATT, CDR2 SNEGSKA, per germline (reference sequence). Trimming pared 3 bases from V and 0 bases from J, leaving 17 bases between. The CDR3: CSARGPGVNLNTEAFF. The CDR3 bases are TGCAGTGCTAGGGGACCAGGGGTAAACTTGAACACTGAAGCTTTCTTT.

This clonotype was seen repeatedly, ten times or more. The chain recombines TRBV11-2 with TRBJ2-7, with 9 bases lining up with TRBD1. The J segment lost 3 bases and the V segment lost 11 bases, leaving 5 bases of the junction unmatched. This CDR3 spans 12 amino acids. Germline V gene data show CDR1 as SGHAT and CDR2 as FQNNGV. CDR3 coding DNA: TGTGCCGGGGGACAGGGAGGCTACGAGCAGTACTTC. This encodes CAGGQGGYEQYF.

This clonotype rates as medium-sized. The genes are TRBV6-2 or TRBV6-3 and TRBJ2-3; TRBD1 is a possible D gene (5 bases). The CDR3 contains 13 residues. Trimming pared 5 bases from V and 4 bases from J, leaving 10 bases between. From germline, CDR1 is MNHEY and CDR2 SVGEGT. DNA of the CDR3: TGTGCCAGCAGTGGGGCCGCAGCAGATACGCAGTATTTT. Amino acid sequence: CASSGAAADTQYF.

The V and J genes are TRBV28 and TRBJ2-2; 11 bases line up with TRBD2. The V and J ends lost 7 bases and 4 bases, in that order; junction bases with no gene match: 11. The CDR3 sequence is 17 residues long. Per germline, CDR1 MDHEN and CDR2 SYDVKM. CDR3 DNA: TGTGCCAGCATCGCGCCTAGCGGGAGGACGGGCACCGGGGAGCTGTTTTTT. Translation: CASIAPSGRTGTGELFF.

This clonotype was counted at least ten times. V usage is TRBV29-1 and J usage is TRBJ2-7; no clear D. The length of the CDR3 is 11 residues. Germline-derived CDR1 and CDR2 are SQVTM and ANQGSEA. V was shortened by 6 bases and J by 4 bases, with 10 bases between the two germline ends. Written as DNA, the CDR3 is TGCAGCGTCGGAGTTTCTTACGAGCAGTACTTC. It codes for CSVGVSYEQYF.

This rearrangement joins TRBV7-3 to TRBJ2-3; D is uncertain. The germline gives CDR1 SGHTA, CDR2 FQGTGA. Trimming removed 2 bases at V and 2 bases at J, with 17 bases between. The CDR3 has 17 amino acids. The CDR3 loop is CASSLSTGHGSTDTQYF. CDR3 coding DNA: TGTGCCAGCAGCTTATCGACGGGCCACGGATCCACAGATACGCAGTATTTT.

The CDR3 here is CASSPAPRAEQYF. The CDR3 region has the DNA TGTGCCAGCAGCCCCGCGCCCCGCGCCGAGCAGTACTTC. The chain is built from TRBV11-2 and TRBJ2-7; no clear D. The CDR3 runs to 13 residues. Trimming took off 5 bases at V and 6 bases at J, with 14 bases between the two ends. The germline gives CDR1 SGHAT, CDR2 FQNNGV.

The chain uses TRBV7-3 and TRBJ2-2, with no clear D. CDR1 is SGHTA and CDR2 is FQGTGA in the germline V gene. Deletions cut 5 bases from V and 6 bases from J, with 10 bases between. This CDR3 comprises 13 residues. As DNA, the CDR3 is TGTGCCAGCAGCCCCACCCGGCCCGGGGAGCTGTTTTTT. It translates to CASSPTRPGELFF.

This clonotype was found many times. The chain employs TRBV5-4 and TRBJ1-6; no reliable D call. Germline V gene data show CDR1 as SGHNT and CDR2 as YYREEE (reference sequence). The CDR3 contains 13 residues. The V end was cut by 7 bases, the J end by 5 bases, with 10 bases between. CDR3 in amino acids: CASRQEDNSPLHF. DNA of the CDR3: TGTGCCAGCCGGCAGGAAGATAATTCACCCCTCCACTTT.

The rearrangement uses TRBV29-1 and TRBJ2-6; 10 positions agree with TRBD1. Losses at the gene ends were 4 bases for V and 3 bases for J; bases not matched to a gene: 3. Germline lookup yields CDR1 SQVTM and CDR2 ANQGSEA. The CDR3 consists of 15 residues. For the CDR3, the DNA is TGCAGCGTTGGGACAGGGGGGATTGGGGCCAACGTCCTGACTTTC. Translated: CSVGTGGIGANVLTF.

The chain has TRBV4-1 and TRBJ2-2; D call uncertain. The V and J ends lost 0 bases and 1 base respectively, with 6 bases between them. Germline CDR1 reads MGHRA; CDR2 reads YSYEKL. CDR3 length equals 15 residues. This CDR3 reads CASSQDRKNTGELFF. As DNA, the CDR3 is TGCGCCAGCAGCCAAGATCGGAAGAACACCGGGGAGCTGTTTTTT.

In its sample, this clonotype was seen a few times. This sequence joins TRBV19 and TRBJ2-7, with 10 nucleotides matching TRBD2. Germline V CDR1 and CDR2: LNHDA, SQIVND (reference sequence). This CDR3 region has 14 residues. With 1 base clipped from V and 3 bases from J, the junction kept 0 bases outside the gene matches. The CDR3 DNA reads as TGTGCCAGTAGTATAGTAGCGGGGGGCTACGAGCAGTACTTC. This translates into CASSIVAGGYEQYF.

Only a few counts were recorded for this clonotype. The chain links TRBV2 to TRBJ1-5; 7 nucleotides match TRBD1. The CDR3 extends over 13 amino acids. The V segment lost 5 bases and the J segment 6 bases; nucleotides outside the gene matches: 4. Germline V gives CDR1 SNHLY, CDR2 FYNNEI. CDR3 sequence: CASSQGQFQPQHF. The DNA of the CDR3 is TGTGCCAGCAGTCAGGGACAGTTTCAGCCCCAGCATTTT. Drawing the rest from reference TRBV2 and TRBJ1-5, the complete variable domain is EPEVTQTPSHQVTQMGQEVILRCVPISNHLYFYWYRQILGQKVEFLVSFYNNEISEKSEIFDDQFSVERPDGSNFTLKIRSTKLEDSAMYFCASSQGQFQPQHFGDGTRLSIL.

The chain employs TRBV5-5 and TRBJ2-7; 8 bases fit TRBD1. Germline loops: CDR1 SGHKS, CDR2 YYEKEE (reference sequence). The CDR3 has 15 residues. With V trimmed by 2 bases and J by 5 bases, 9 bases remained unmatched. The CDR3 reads CASSFDTGGIDEQYF. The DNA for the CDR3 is TGTGCCAGCAGCTTCGATACAGGGGGTATCGACGAGCAGTACTTC.

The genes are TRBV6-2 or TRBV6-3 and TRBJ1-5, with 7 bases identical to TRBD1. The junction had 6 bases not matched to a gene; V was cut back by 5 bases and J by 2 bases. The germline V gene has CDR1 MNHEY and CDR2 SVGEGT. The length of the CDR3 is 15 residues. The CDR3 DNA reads TGTGCCAGCAGTAGTACAGGGGCCGGCAATCAGCCCCAGCATTTT. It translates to CASSSTGAGNQPQHF.

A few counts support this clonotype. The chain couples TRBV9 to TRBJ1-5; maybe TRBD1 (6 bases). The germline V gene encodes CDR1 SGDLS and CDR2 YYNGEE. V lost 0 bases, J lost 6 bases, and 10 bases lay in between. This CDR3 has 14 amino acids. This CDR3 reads CASSVEGGVQPQHF. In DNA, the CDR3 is TGTGCCAGCAGCGTAGAGGGGGGGGTTCAGCCCCAGCATTTT.

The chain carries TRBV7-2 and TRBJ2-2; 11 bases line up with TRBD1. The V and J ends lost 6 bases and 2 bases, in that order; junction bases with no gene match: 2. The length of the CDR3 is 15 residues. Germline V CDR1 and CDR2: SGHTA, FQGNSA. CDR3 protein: CASRGTGGNTGELFF. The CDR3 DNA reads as TGTGCCAGCAGGGGGACAGGGGGTAACACCGGGGAGCTGTTTTTT.

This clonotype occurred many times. The CDR3 sequence: CASSFMRDYGYTF. CDR3 sequence (DNA): TGTGCCAGCAGCTTCATGAGGGACTATGGCTACACCTTC. V is TRBV13 and J is TRBJ1-2; D unclear. V lost 3 bases and J 3 bases, leaving 8 bases between the germline ends. CDR3 size: 13 residues. Germline V gene sequence: CDR1 PRHDT, CDR2 FYEKMQ (reference sequence).

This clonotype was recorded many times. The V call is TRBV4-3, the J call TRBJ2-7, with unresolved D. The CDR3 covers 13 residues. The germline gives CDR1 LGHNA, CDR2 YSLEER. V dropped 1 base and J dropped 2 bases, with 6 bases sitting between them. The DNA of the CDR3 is TGCGCCAGCAGCCAAGCTCGGACCTACGAGCAGTACTTC. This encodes CASSQARTYEQYF.

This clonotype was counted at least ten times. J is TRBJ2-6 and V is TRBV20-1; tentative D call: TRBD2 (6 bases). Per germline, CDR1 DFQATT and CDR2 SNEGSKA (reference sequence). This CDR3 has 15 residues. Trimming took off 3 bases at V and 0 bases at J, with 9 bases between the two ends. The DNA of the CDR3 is TGCAGTGCTAGGGGACTTGTCTCTGGGGCCAACGTCCTGACTTTC. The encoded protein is CSARGLVSGANVLTF.

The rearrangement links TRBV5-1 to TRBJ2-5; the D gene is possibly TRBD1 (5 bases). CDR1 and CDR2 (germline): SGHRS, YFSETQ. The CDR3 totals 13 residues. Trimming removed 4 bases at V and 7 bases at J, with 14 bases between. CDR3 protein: CASSPGSLGTQYF. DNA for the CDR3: TGCGCCAGCAGCCCAGGGTCATTAGGGACCCAGTACTTC.

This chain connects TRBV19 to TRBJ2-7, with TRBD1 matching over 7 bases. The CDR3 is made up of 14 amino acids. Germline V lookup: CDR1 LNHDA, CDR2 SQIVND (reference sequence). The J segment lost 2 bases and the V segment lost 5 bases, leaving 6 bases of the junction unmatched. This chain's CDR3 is CASSSGQFTYEQYF. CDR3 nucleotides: TGTGCCAGTAGTTCGGGACAGTTTACCTACGAGCAGTACTTC. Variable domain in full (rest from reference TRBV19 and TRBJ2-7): DGGITQSPKYLFRKEGQNVTLSCEQNLNHDAMYWYRQDPGQGLRLIYYSQIVNDFQKGDIAEGYSVSREKKESFPLTVTSAQKNPTAFYLCASSSGQFTYEQYFGPGTRLTVT.

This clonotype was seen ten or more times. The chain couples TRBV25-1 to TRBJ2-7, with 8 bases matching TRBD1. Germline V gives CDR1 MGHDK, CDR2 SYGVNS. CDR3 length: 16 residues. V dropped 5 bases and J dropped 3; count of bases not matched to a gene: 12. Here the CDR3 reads CASSPRSDRVIYEQYF. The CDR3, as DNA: TGTGCCAGCAGTCCCCGGTCGGACAGGGTCATCTACGAGCAGTACTTC.

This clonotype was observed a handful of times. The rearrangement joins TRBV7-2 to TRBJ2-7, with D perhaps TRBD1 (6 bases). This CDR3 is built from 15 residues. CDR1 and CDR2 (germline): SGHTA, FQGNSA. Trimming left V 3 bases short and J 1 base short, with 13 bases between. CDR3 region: CASSLAQGRSYEQYF. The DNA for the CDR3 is TGTGCCAGCAGCTTGGCACAGGGTCGGTCCTACGAGCAGTACTTC.

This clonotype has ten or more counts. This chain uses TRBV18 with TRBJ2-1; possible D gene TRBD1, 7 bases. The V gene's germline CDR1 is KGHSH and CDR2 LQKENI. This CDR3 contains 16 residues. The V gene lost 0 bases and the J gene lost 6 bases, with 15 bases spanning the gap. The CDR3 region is CASSPPLTGRINEQFF. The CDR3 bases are TGTGCCAGCTCACCACCCTTGACAGGGAGGATCAATGAGCAGTTCTTC.

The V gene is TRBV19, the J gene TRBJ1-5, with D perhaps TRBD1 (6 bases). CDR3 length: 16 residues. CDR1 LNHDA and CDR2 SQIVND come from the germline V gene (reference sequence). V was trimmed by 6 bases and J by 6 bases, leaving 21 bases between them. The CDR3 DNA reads TGTGCCAGTAGAACCCGGGACACTCTACGAGGTCAGCCCCAGCATTTT. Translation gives CASRTRDTLRGQPQHF.